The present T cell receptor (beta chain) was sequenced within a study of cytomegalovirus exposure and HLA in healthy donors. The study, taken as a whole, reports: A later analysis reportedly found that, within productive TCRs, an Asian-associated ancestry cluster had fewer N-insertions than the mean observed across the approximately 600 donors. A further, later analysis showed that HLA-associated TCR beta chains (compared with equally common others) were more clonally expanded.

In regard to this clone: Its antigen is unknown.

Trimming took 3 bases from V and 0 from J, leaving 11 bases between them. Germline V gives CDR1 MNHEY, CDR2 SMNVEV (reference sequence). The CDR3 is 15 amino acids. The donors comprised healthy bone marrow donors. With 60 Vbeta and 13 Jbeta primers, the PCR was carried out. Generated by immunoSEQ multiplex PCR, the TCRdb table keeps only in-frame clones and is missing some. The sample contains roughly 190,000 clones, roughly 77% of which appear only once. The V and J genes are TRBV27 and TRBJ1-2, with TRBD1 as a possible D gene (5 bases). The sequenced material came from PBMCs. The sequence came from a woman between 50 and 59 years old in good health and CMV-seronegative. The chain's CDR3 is CASSFRQKANYGYTF. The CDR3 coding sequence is TGTGCCAGCAGTTTTCGACAGAAAGCTAACTATGGCTACACCTTC.